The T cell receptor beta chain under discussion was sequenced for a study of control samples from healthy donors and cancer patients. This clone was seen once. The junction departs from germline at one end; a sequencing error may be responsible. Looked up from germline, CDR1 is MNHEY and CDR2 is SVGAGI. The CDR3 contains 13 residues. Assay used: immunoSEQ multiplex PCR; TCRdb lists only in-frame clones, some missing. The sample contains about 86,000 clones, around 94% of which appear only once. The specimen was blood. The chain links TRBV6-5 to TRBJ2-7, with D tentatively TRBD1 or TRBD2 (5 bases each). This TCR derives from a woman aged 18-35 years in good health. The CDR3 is CASSYSGWRTRHF. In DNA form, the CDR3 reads TGTGCCAGCAGTTACTCGGGGTGGAGGACACGGCACTTC.